This T cell receptor beta chain stems from a study of Graves' ophthalmopathy and Graves' hyperthyroidism. Study-wide context: Calling hyperthyroidism stable required that no ophthalmopathy show up within 18 months of follow-up.

This clonotype was observed a single time. Being one base from a much bigger clone, this may be a read error. Germline CDR1 reads SGHRS; CDR2 reads YFSETQ. With 0 bases removed from V and 4 bases from J, the gap between germline ends came to 13 bases. The CDR3 contains 15 residues. RNA transcripts yielded amplified TCR beta CDR3 regions. RT-PCR was first run with HTBI primers, then multiplex PCR in a second round. Using its own MiXCR run on the multiplex PCR reads, TCRdb lists one record per CDR3 protein. The sample yields a few hundred thousand distinct CDR3 sequences, 39% seen once. This chain connects TRBV5-1 to TRBJ2-5; D gene uncertain. Material: peripheral blood or thyroid tissue (not recorded which). This sequence originates from an adult man with Graves' hyperthyroidism. The CDR3 bases are TGCGCCAGCAGCTTGGGCGAAACCCGAGTAGAGACCCAGTACTTC. It specifies CASSLGETRVETQYF.